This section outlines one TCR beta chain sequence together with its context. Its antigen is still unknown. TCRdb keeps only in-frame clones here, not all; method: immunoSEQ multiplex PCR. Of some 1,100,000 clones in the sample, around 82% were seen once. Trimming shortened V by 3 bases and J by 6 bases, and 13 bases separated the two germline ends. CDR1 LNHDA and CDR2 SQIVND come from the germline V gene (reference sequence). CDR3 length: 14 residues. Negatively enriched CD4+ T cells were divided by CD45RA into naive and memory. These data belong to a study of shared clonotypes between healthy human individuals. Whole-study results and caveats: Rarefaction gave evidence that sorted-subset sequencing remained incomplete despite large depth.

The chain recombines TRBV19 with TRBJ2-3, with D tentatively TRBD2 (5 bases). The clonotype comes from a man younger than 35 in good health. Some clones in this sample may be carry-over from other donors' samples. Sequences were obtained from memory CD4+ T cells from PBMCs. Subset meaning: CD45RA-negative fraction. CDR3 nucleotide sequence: TGTGCCAGTAGTATCCGGGGTTTGGGGGATACGCAGTATTTT. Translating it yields CASSIRGLGDTQYF.